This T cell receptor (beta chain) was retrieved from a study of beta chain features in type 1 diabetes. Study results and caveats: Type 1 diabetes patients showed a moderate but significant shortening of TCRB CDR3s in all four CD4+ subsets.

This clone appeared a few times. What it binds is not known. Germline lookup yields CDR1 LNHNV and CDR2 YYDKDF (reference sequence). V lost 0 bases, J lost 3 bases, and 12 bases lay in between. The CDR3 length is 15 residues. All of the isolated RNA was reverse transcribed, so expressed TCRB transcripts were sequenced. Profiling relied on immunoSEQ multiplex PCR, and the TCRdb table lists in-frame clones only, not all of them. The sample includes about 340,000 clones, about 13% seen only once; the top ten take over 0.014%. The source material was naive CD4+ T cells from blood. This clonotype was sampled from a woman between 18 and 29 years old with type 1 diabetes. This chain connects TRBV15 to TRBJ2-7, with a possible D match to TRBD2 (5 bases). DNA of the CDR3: TGTGCCACCAGCAGAGATCTTGGCGGGCGCTACGAGCAGTACTTC. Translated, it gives CATSRDLGGRYEQYF. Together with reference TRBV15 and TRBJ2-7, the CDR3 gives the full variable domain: DAMVIQNPRYQVTQFGKPVTLSCSQTLNHNVMYWYQQKSSQAPKLLFHYYDKDFNNEADTPDNFQSRRPNTSFCFLDIRSPGLGDTAMYLCATSRDLGGRYEQYFGPGTRLTVT.